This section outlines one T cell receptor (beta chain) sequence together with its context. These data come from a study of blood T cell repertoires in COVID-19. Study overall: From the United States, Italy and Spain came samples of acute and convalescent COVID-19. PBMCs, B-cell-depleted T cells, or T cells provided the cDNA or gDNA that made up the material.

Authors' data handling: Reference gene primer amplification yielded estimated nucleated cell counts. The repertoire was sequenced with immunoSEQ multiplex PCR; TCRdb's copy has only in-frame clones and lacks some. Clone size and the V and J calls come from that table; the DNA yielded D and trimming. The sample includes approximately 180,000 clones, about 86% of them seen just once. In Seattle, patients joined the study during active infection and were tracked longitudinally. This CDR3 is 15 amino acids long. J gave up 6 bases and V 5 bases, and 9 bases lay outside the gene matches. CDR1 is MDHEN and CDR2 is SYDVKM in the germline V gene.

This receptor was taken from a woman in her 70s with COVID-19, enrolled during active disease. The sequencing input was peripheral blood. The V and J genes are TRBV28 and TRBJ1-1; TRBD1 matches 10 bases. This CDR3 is CASSPGGQGSSEAFF. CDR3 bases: TGTGCCAGCAGTCCGGGGGGACAGGGGTCATCTGAAGCTTTCTTT.